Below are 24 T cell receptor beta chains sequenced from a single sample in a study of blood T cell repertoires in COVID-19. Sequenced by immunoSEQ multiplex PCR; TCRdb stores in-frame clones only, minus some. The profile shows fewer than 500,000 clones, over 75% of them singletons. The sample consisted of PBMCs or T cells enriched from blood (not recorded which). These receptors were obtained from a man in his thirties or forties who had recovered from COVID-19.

The CDR3 protein is CASRRGGVVGETQYF. In DNA form, the CDR3 reads TGCGCCAGCAGGCGGGGCGGTGTCGTGGGAGAGACCCAGTACTTC. The rearrangement uses TRBV5-1 and TRBJ2-5, with D possibly TRBD2 on 6 matching bases. The germline V gene has CDR1 SGHRS and CDR2 YFSETQ. V was clipped by 5 bases and J by 4 bases, with 18 bases between them. CDR3 length: 15 amino acids.

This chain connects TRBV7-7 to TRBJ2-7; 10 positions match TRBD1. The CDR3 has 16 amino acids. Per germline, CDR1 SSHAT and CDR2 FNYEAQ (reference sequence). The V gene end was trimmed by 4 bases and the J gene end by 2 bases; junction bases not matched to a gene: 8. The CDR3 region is CASSYGRDRGTYEQYF. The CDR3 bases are TGTGCCAGCAGCTATGGAAGGGACAGGGGAACCTACGAGCAGTACTTC.

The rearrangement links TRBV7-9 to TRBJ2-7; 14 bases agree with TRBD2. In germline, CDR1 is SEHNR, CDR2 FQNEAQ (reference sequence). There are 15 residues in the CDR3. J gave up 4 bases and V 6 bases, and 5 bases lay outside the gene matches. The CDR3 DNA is TGTGCCAGCAGAAACGGGACTAGCGGGAGTTACGAGCAGTACTTC. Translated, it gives CASRNGTSGSYEQYF.

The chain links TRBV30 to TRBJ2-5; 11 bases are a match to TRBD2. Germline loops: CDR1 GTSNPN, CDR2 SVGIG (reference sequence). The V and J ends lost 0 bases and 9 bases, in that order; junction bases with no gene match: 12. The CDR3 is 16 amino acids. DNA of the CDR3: TGTGCCTGGAGTGTACCAGGGACTAGCGGTATGGGGGCCCAGTACTTC. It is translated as CAWSVPGTSGMGAQYF. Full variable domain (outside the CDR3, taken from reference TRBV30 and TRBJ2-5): SQTIHQWPATLVQPVGSPLSLECTVEGTSNPNLYWYRQAAGRGLQLLFYSVGIGQISSEVPQNLSASRPQDRQFILSSKKLLLSDSGFYLCAWSVPGTSGMGAQYFGPGTRLLVL.

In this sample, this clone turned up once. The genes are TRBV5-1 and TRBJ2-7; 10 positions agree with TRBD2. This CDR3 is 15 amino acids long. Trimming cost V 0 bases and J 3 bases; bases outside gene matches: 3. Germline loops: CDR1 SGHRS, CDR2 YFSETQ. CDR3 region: CASSLVQREGYEQYF. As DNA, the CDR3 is TGCGCCAGCAGCTTGGTGCAGCGGGAGGGCTACGAGCAGTACTTC.

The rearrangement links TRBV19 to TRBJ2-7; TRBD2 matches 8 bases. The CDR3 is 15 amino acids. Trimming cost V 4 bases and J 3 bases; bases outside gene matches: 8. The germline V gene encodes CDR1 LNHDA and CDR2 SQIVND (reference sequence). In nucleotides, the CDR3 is TGTGCCAGTAGTACCCCGGGGGGGTCGATCTACGAGCAGTACTTC. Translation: CASSTPGGSIYEQYF.

The CDR3 region has the DNA TGTGCCAGCAGTCCCACAGGGGTAGGCAATCAGCCCCAGCATTTT. Encoded protein: CASSPTGVGNQPQHF. This chain links TRBV27 with TRBJ1-5, with 7 bases fitting TRBD1. J gave up 2 bases and V 5 bases, and 6 bases lay outside the gene matches. CDR3 length equals 15 residues. Germline V gene sequence: CDR1 MNHEY, CDR2 SMNVEV (reference sequence).

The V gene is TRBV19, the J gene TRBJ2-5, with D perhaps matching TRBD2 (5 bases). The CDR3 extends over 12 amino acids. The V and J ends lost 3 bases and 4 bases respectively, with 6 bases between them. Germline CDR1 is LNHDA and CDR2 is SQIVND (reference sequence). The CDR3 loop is CASSIGGETQYF. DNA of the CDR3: TGTGCCAGTAGTATCGGAGGAGAGACCCAGTACTTC.

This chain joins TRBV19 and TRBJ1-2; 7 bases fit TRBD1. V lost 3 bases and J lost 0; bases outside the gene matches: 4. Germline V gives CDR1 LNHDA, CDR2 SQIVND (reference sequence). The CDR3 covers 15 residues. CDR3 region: CASSIVGTANYGYTF. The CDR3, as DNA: TGTGCCAGTAGTATTGTGGGGACAGCTAACTATGGCTACACCTTC.

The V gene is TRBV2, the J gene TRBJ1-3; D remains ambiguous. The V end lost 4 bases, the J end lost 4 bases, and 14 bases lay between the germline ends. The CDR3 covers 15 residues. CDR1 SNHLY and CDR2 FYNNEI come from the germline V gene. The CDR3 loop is CASSVARITGNTIYF. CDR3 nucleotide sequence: TGTGCCAGCAGTGTTGCGCGGATTACGGGAAACACCATATATTTT.

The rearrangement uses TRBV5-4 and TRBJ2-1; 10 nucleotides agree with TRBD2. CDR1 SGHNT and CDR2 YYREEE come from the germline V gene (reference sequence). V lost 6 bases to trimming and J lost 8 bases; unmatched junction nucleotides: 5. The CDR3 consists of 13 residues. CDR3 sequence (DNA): TGTGCCAGCAATAGCGGGAGGCTGGATGAGCAGTTCTTC. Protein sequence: CASNSGRLDEQFF.

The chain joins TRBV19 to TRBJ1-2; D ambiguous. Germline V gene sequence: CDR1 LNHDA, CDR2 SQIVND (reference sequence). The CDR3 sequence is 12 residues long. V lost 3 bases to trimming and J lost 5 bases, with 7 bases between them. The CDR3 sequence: CASSIRDYGYTF. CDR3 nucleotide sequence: TGTGCCAGTAGTATTCGAGATTATGGCTACACCTTC.

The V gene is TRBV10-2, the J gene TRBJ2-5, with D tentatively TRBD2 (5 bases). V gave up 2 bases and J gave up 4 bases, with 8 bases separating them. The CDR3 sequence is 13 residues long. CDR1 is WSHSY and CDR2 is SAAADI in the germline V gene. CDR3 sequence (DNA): TGCGCCAGCAGTGAGATTGAGGGAGAGACCCAGTACTTC. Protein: CASSEIEGETQYF.

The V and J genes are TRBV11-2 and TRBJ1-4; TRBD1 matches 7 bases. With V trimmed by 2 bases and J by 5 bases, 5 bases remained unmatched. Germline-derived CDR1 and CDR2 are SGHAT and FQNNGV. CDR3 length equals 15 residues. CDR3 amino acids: CASSLRTGVNEKLFF. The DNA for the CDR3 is TGTGCCAGCAGCTTACGGACAGGAGTAAATGAAAAACTGTTTTTT.

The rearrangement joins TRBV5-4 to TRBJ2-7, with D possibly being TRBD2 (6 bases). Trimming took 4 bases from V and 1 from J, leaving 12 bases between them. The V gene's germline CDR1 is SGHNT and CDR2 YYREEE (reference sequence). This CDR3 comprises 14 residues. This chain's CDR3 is CASSPGDWSYEQYF. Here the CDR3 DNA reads TGTGCCAGCAGCCCTGGGGACTGGTCCTACGAGCAGTACTTC.

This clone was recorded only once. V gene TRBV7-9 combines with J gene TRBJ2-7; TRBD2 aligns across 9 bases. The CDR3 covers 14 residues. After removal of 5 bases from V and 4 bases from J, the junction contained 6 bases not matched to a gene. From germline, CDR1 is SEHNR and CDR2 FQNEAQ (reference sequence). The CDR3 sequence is CASSPPSGRYEQYF. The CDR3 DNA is TGTGCCAGCAGCCCCCCGAGCGGGAGGTACGAGCAGTACTTC.

The CDR3 spells CASFRQGQETQYF. As DNA, the CDR3 is TGTGCCAGCTTTCGACAGGGCCAAGAGACCCAGTACTTC. V and J are TRBV5-5 and TRBJ2-5; 7 bases match TRBD1. Trimming at V came to 7 bases and at J to 1 base, leaving 4 bases not matched to a gene. CDR1 SGHKS and CDR2 YYEKEE come from the germline V gene (reference sequence). The CDR3 is 13 amino acids.

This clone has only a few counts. The DNA for the CDR3 is TGTGCCAGCAGAGATAACAGCTATGGCTACACCTTC. Its protein product is CASRDNSYGYTF. V and J are TRBV12-3 or TRBV12-4 and TRBJ1-2, with D unclear. This CDR3 is built from 12 residues. V was pared by 6 bases and J by 4 bases, with 9 bases between.

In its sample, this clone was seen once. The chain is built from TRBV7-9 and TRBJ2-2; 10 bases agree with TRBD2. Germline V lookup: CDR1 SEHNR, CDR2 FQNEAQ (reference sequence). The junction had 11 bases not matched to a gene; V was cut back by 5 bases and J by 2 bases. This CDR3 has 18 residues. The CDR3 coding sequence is TGTGCCAGCAGCCCAACACCGGGACTAGCGCTTAACACCGGGGAGCTGTTTTTT. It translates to CASSPTPGLALNTGELFF.

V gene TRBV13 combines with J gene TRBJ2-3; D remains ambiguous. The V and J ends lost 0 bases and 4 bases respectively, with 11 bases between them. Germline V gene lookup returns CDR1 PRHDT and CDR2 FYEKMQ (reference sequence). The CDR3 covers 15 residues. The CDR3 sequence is CASSLGGLEADTQYF. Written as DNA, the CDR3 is TGTGCCAGCAGCTTAGGTGGCCTAGAAGCAGATACGCAGTATTTT.

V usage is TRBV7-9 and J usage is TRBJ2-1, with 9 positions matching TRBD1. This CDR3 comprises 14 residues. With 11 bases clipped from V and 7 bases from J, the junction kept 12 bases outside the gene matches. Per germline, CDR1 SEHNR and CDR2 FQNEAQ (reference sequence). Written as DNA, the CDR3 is TGTGCCGTTGCCCGTACCGACAGGGGGAATGAGCAGTTCTTC. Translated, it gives CAVARTDRGNEQFF. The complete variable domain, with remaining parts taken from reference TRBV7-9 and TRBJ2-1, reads DTGVSQNPRHKITKRGQNVTFRCDPISEHNRLYWYRQTLGQGPEFLTYFQNEAQLEKSRLLSDRFSAERPKGSFSTLEIQRTEQGDSAMYLCAVARTDRGNEQFFGPGTRLTVL.

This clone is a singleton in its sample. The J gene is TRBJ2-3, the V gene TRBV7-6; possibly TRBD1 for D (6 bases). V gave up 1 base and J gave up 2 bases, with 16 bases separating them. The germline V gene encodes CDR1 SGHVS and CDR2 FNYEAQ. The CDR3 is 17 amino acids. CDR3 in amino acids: CASSLDMTGHLTDTQYF. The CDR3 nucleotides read TGTGCCAGCAGCTTAGACATGACGGGACACCTCACAGATACGCAGTATTTT.

The CDR3 nucleotides read TGTGCCAGCAGTCCCCCCCCAGGGGGTCAGCCCCAGCATTTT. Its protein is CASSPPPGGQPQHF. This rearrangement joins TRBV28 to TRBJ1-5, with 7 bases aligning to TRBD1. V lost 5 bases and J lost 6; bases outside the gene matches: 7. This CDR3 is 14 amino acids long. CDR1 is MDHEN and CDR2 is SYDVKM in the germline V gene. The full variable domain, completed using reference TRBV28 and TRBJ1-5, is DVKVTQSSRYLVKRTGEKVFLECVQDMDHENMFWYRQDPGLGLRLIYFSYDVKMKEKGDIPEGYSVSREKKERFSLILESASTNQTSMYLCASSPPPGGQPQHFGDGTRLSIL.

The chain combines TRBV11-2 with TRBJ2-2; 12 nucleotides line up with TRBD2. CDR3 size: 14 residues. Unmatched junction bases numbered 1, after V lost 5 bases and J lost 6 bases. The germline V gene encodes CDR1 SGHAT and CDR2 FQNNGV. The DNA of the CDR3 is TGTGCCAGCAGCCGACTAGCGGGAGCCGGGGAGCTGTTTTTT. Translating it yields CASSRLAGAGELFF.